This record concerns one T cell receptor beta chain sequence. Authors' processing steps: Reference gene primers were amplified, and this amplification served to estimate nucleated cell counts. Sequencing used immunoSEQ multiplex PCR; TCRdb keeps in-frame clones, though not all of them. V, J and clone size are those of that table, while D and trimming were read from the DNA. In the table there are roughly 14,000 clones, approximately 80% of which are singletons. The CDR3 is 14 residues long. Germline V gives CDR1 MNHEY, CDR2 SMNVEV (reference sequence). Germline trimming cut 5 bases from V and 3 bases from J; bases unmatched to any gene: 3. The sample belongs to a study of blood T cell repertoires in COVID-19. For the study at large: Spain, Italy and the United States supplied samples that represented acute and convalescent COVID-19. T cells, B-cell-depleted T cells, or PBMCs supplied cDNA or gDNA.

J is TRBJ2-7 and V is TRBV27; 11 bases map to TRBD1. The TCR was taken from a woman aged 45 to 65 with active or convalescent COVID-19. Specimen: peripheral blood. The CDR3 spells CASSPGTGGYEQYF. The CDR3 coding sequence is TGTGCCAGCAGTCCCGGGACAGGGGGCTACGAGCAGTACTTC.